Listed below are T cell receptor beta chains from one sample, sequenced in a study of T cell clones after liver transplantation. Data came from immunoSEQ multiplex PCR; TCRdb stores just in-frame clones and leaves some out. The table includes over 90,000 clones, approximately 79% detected once. Material: CD4+ T cells from blood, obtained around 49 months after liver transplant. Every receptor here comes from a human patient who received a liver transplant. Some T cells may be graft donor cells. Both conserved end residues are trimmed from each CDR3. Expanded clones get a size class; other rows say once, few or many, or leave the size out.

>TRBV19|once
ASSKAGNQPQH
>TRBV19|.
ASSSGLAVYEQY
>TRBV6-1|.
ASSVAGLSSGNTIY
>TRBV12-5|.
ASGLSGGLSYNEQF
>TRBV23-1|.
ASSQTPTTGTGNYEQY
>TRBV12-5|few
ASGLETDTQY
>TRBV29-1|.
SARKGNTIY
>TRBV7-2|few
ASSLGEGAYEQY
>TRBV19|.
ASSPRPGDPGELF
>TRBV19|few
ASSMQDQPQH
>TRBV7-2|.
ASSLGTGGETQY
>TRBV2|.
ASSWTSEQETQY
>TRBV30|.
AWIAGTNTEAF
>TRBV7-9|.
ASSPLMAGTRDEKLF
>TRBV4-1|.
ASSQGSVTNEKLF
>TRBV5-1|.
ASSFLAGENTQY
>TRBV5-7|.
ASSLPGQGSQPQH
>TRBV7-3|.
ASSRDSNTGELF
>TRBV5-6|.
ASSFDTENTGELF
>TRBV5-1|.
ASSLGLAGHQGDEQF
>TRBV29-1|.
SVDLGGQTYEQY
>TRBV11-2|once
ASSQTGMNGELF
>TRBV2|.
ASSGRDLSNQPQH
>TRBV2|.
ASIPRRQGADYGYT
>TRBV6-4|.
ASSVGRDNEQF
>TRBV6-6|.
ASSYRTEGEAF
>TRBV7-2|.
ASARTASGSKAYEQY
>TRBV5-1|once
ASSFQETQY
>TRBV5-4|few
ASSSGRSSTGELF
>TRBV7-3|.
ASSSGLGQGETQY
>TRBV11-2|.
ASSTRHLAAYEQY
>TRBV27|.
ASTSHRVGYT
>TRBV2|.
ASSSDRDHEQY
>TRBV5-1|.
ASREGGGGNQPQH
>TRBV18|.
ASSPFRDRGYEQY
>TRBV6-5|once
ASSRGQGGNTIY
>TRBV7-7|.
ASSLGTSGPRGA
>TRBV5-6|once
ASSVGYRDNQETQY
>TRBV11-2|.
ASSLGHFEAF
>TRBV5-1|few
ASSLATGQAPYEQY
>TRBV7-9|.
ASSISGGPGEQY
>TRBV11-2|.
ASSLAGFSPLSGANVLT
>TRBV5-4|.
ASSYMKDNTGELF
>TRBV28|few
ASSSPGQGNTGELF
>TRBV19|.
ASNPSGGSHTEAF
>TRBV2|.
ASNPDPGYEQY
>TRBV4-1|.
ASADPGAVEKLF
>TRBV28|.
ASSLAVGYNEQF
>TRBV7-3|few
ASSRQGGSYNEQF
>TRBV6-6|once
ASSYSGTGLYEQY
>TRBV29-1|.
SVVTRQGHSGNTIY
>TRBV7-9|.
ASSFPRGTTYNEQF
>TRBV2|once
ATRQGNGYEQY
>TRBV10-3|.
AIRGTGQGNGYT
>TRBV4-3|.
ASSQDHGGYT
>TRBV28|.
ASSLSPWRGQETQY
>TRBV11-3|.
ASSAVGNTEAF
>TRBV28|.
ASSGGVGQPQH
>TRBV18|.
ASSPSGGGQPQH